Listed here is a single T cell receptor beta chain. Distinct nucleotide sequences in the sample also encode this CDR3. The data stem from a study of blood T cell repertoires in COVID-19. Sequencing was performed with immunoSEQ multiplex PCR; in TCRdb, only in-frame clones are kept and a portion is missing. Among roughly 190,000 clones listed, approximately 85% were seen once. All recovered Cohort 3 donors got two negative PCRs, got clearance, or saw symptom resolution. CDR1 is SGHTA, CDR2 FQGNSA, per germline. The CDR3 loop spans 14 amino acids. The V end was cut by 1 base, the J end by 4 bases, with 10 bases between.

Sequenced sample: PBMCs or T cells enriched from blood (not recorded which). The sequence derives from a man aged 35-49 years who had recovered from COVID-19. This chain joins TRBV7-2 and TRBJ1-2; a weak D match, TRBD1 (5 bases). The CDR3 region is CASSLGGGLYGYTF. The CDR3 nucleotides are TGTGCCAGCAGCTTAGGGGGCGGCCTCTATGGCTACACCTTC.